The subject of this entry is one T cell receptor (beta chain). The ends were cut back, 6 bases at V and 9 bases at J, with 15 bases in the middle. The CDR3 runs 12 residues. Methods used by the authors: For nucleated cells, counts were estimated from reference gene primer amplification. This table comes from immunoSEQ multiplex PCR, and its TCRdb copy is limited to in-frame clones, with some not included. Clonal size and the V and J genes are those of that table, whereas D and trimming came from the DNA. The table has 130,000 or so clones, 85% to 90% seen once. This entry belongs to a study of blood T cell repertoires in COVID-19. As for the study in general: T cells, B-cell-depleted T cells, or PBMCs supplied cDNA or gDNA.

This clonotype was obtained from a woman aged 55-70 years with acute or convalescent COVID-19. The specimen sequenced was peripheral blood. This chain joins TRBV12-3 or TRBV12-4 and TRBJ2-7; the D gene is possibly TRBD1 (6 bases). CDR3 loop: CASSPDRRGQYF. In DNA, the CDR3 is TGTGCCAGCAGCCCGGACAGACGAGGGCAGTACTTC.